Sequencing of this T cell receptor (beta chain) was carried out in a study of blood T cell repertoires in COVID-19. Study-wide context: Both acute and convalescent COVID-19 samples were obtained from the United States, Italy and Spain. Sample material is recorded as cDNA or gDNA derived from T cells, B-cell-depleted T cells, or PBMCs.

As handled by the study authors: Counts of nucleated cells, estimated from reference gene primer amplification, were obtained. The repertoire was sequenced with immunoSEQ multiplex PCR; TCRdb's copy has only in-frame clones and lacks some. That table gives V, J and clone size, and the DNA gave D and trimming. The sample has 100,000 to 130,000 clones, approximately 88% seen once. V lost 4 bases to trimming and J lost 2 bases, with 9 bases between them. CDR1 and CDR2 from the germline V gene are LGHNA and YSLEER. The CDR3 is made up of 14 amino acids. This clonotype originated in a human donor in a cohort sampled during active COVID-19. The source material was peripheral blood. V usage is TRBV4-3 and J usage is TRBJ1-3; a weak D match, TRBD1 (5 bases). CDR3 amino acids: CASSPDRTGNTIYF. The CDR3 coding sequence is TGCGCCAGCAGCCCCGACAGAACTGGAAACACCATATATTTT.